There are a few counts of the clone carrying this T cell receptor beta chain. Its antigen is as yet unknown. Sequencing was performed with immunoSEQ multiplex PCR; in TCRdb, only in-frame clones are kept and a portion is missing. The data contain under 170,000 clones, around 90% of them singletons. Pooling covered second doses at about 4 or about 12 weeks. This record comes from a study of T cell responses to AZD1222 COVID-19 vaccine. Study-wide findings and caveats: The number of AZD1222 recipients seropositive at baseline was only five or six.

CDR1 PRHDT and CDR2 FYEKMQ come from the germline V gene (reference sequence). CDR3 size: 17 residues. V lost 1 base and J 0 bases, leaving 13 bases between the germline ends. The chain recombines TRBV13 with TRBJ1-3; tentative D call: TRBD1 (5 bases). Sequencing used peripheral blood, obtained 28 days after the second AZD1222 dose. This TCR derives from an adult who received the AZD1222 COVID-19 vaccine. This CDR3 reads CASSLDGRVYSGNTIYF. The CDR3 DNA reads as TGTGCCAGCAGCTTAGATGGCAGGGTTTACTCTGGAAACACCATATATTTT.